Presented here are 5 T cell receptor beta chains from one specimen sequenced in a study of PD-L1 blockade in urothelial cancer. This sample's time point: pretreatment peripheral blood. Method: immunoSEQ multiplex PCR; TCRdb's copy keeps in-frame clones and lacks some. The top ten hold around 11% of the sample, which has around 40,000 clones, 91% seen once. This specimen was PBMCs, taken around atezolizumab (anti-PD-L1) treatment. The source of these receptors is a woman aged 55-75 years with urothelial cancer.

This chain uses TRBV5-1 with TRBJ2-7; 7 bases fit TRBD1. Germline trimming cut 0 bases from V and 6 bases from J; bases unmatched to any gene: 6. The CDR3 is 14 amino acids. Germline CDR1 and CDR2: SGHRS and YFSETQ. In nucleotides, the CDR3 is TGCGCCAGCAGCTTGGGACAGGGTCCCCTCGAGCAGTACTTC. Amino acids: CASSLGQGPLEQYF. The full variable domain, its missing parts supplied by reference TRBV5-1 and TRBJ2-7, is KAGVTQTPRYLIKTRGQQVTLSCSPISGHRSVSWYQQTPGQGLQFLFEYFSETQRNKGNFPGRFSGRQFSNSRSEMNVSTLELGDSALYLCASSLGQGPLEQYFGPGTRLTVT.

The chain carries TRBV27 and TRBJ2-7; TRBD1 agrees at 10 bases. Looked up from germline, CDR1 is MNHEY and CDR2 is SMNVEV (reference sequence). V trimming: 0 bases; J trimming: 3 bases; junction bases outside the gene matches: 2. The length of the CDR3 is 15 residues. CDR3 bases: TGTGCCAGCAGTTTATCCGGGACAGGGGACTACGAGCAGTACTTC. It yields the protein CASSLSGTGDYEQYF.

This chain joins TRBV4-3 and TRBJ2-3; TRBD2 matches 9 bases. Losses at the gene ends were 4 bases for V and 3 bases for J; bases not matched to a gene: 8. CDR3 size: 16 residues. Germline loops: CDR1 LGHNA, CDR2 YSLEER. The CDR3 is CASSPRLAEQTDTQYF. The CDR3 DNA reads as TGCGCCAGCAGCCCTAGACTAGCGGAGCAAACAGATACGCAGTATTTT.

The chain has TRBV5-4 and TRBJ2-5; D is possibly TRBD2 (6 bases). From germline, CDR1 is SGHNT and CDR2 YYREEE (reference sequence). This CDR3 spans 15 amino acids. Trimming took 3 bases from V and 4 from J, leaving 16 bases between them. Here the CDR3 DNA reads TGTGCCAGCAGCTGGGGGACGGGGGTCACAGAGACCCAGTACTTC. It encodes CASSWGTGVTETQYF.

The V call is TRBV7-6, the J call TRBJ2-3; TRBD2 aligns across 8 bases. The CDR3 runs 15 residues. After removal of 5 bases from V and 1 base from J, the junction contained 5 bases not matched to a gene. Germline-derived CDR1 and CDR2 are SGHVS and FNYEAQ. CDR3 in amino acids: CASSRYSGGTDTQYF. CDR3 in DNA: TGTGCCAGCAGCCGATATAGCGGGGGCACAGATACGCAGTATTTT.